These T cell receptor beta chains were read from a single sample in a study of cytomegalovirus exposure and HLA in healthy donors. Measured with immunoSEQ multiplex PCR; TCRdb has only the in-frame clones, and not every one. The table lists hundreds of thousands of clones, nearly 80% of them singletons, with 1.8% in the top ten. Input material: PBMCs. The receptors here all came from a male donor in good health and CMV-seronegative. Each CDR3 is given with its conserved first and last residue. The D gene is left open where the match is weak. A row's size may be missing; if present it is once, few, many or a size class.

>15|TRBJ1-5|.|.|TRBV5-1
CASSLAGGIGQPQHF
TGCGCCAGCAGCTTGGCCGGAGGGATAGGGCAGCCCCAGCATTTT
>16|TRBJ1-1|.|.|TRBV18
CASSPLELGASTEAFF
TGTGCCAGCTCACCACTCGAACTGGGGGCGAGCACTGAAGCTTTCTTT
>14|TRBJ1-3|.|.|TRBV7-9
CASTFSLSGNTIYF
TGTGCCAGCACTTTTAGTCTCTCTGGAAACACCATATATTTT
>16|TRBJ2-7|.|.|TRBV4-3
CASSQERTRRAGEQYF
TGCGCCAGCAGCCAAGAAAGGACTCGTAGGGCCGGCGAGCAGTACTTC
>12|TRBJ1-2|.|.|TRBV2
CAWHGLNYGYTF
TGTGCCTGGCACGGGTTGAACTATGGCTACACCTTC
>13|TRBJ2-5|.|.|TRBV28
CASSTGFPETQYF
TGTGCCAGCAGTACAGGGTTTCCAGAGACCCAGTACTTC
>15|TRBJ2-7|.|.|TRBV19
CASSISAGEPYEQYF
TGTGCCAGTAGTATTAGTGCAGGGGAGCCCTACGAGCAGTACTTC
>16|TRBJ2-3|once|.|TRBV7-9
CASSWPTNKQPDTQYF
TGTGCCAGCAGCTGGCCGACCAACAAACAGCCAGATACGCAGTATTTT
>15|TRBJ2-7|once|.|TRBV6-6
CASSYSSRSGLVQYF
TGTGCCAGCAGTTACTCGAGTCGATCAGGACTCGTGCAGTACTTC
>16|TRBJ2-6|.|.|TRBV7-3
CASSLAGAAGANVLTF
TGTGCCAGCAGCTTAGCAGGGGCCGCTGGGGCCAACGTCCTGACTTTC
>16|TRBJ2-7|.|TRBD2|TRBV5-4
CASSLESSGSSYEQYF
TGTGCCAGCAGCTTGGAGTCTAGCGGGAGTTCCTACGAGCAGTACTTC
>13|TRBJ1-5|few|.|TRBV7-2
CASSPGRGRPQHF
TGTGCCAGCAGCCCGGGCCGGGGTCGGCCCCAGCATTTT
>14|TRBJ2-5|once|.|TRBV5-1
CASSLQGKVVTQYF
TGCGCCAGCAGCTTGCAGGGGAAAGTGGTGACCCAGTACTTC
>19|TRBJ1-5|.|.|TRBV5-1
CASSLPGVRDRLSNQPQHF
TGCGCCAGCAGCCTCCCGGGCGTCCGGGATCGGTTAAGCAATCAGCCCCAGCATTTT
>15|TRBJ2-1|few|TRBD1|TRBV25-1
CASSERGTGGREQFF
TGTGCCAGCAGTGAAAGGGGGACAGGGGGCCGTGAGCAGTTCTTC
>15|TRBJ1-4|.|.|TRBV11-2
CASSLDRARVEKLFF
TGTGCCAGCAGCTTAGATCGGGCCAGGGTTGAAAAACTGTTTTTT